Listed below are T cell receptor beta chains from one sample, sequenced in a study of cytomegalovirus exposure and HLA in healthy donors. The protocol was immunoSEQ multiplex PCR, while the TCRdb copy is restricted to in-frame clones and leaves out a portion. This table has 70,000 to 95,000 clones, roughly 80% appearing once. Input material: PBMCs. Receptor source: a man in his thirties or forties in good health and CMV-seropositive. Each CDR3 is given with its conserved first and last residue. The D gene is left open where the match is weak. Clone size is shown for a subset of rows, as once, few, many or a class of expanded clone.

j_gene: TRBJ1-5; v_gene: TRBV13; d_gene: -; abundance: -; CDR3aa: CASSLSAGRQPQHF; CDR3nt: TGTGCCAGCAGCTTATCGGCAGGGAGGCAGCCCCAGCATTTT
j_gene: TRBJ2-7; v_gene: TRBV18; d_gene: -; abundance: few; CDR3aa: CASSPPQGYEQYF; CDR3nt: TGTGCCAGCTCACCCCCACAGGGTTACGAGCAGTACTTC
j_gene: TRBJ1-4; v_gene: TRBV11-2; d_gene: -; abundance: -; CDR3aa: CASSVGRRENEKLFF; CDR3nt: TGTGCCAGCAGCGTAGGGAGAAGGGAGAATGAAAAACTGTTTTTT
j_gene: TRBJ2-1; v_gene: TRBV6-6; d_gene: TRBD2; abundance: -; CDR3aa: CASRQSGGATHEQFF; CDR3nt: TGTGCCAGCCGCCAGTCCGGGGGGGCGACGCATGAGCAGTTCTTC
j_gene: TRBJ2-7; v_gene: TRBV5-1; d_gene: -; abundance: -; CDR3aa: CASSAVTGSYEQYF; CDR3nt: TGCGCCAGCAGCGCGGTTACAGGGTCCTACGAGCAGTACTTC
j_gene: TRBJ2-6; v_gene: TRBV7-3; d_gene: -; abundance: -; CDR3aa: CASSLTDNSGANVLTF; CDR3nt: TGTGCCAGCAGCTTAACGGACAACTCTGGGGCCAACGTCCTGACTTTC
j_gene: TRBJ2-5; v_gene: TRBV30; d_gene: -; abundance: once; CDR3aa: CAWSGGETQYF; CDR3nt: TGTGCCTGGAGTGGAGGGGAGACCCAGTACTTC
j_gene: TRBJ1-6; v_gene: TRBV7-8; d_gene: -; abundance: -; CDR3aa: CASRRQASYNSPLHF; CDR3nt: TGTGCCAGCAGGCGACAAGCCTCCTATAATTCACCCCTCCACTTT
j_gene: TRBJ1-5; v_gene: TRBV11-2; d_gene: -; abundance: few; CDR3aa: CASSLERGGARPHSNQPQHF; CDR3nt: TGTGCCAGCAGCTTAGAGAGGGGGGGGGCCAGACCACATAGCAATCAGCCCCAGCATTTT
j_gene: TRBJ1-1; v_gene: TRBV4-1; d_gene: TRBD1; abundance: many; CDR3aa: CASSQGQGLRYTEAFF; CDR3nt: TGCGCCAGCAGCCAAGGACAGGGGCTCAGGTACACTGAAGCTTTCTTT
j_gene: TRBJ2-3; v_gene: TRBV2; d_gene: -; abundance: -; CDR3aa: CASSTGLSTDTQYF; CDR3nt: TGTGCCAGCAGTACAGGTTTGAGCACAGATACGCAGTATTTT
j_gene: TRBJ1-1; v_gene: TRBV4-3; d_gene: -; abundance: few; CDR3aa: CASSQERGATGNTEAFF; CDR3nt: TGCGCCAGCAGCCAAGAACGGGGGGCGACAGGGAACACTGAAGCTTTCTTT
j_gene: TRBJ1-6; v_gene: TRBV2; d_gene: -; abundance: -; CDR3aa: CASTMVAGTGGFSPLHF; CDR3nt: TGTGCCAGCACCATGGTGGCAGGGACTGGAGGTTTCTCACCCCTCCACTTT
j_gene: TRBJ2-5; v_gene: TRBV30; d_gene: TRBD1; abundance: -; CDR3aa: CAWRNRGLETQYF; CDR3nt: TGTGCCTGGAGGAACAGGGGGCTGGAGACCCAGTACTTC
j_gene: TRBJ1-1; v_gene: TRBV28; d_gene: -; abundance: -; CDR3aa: CASSQGFTEAFF; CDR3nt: TGTGCCAGCAGTCAGGGGTTCACTGAAGCTTTCTTT